The 17 T cell receptor beta chains reported below all come from one sample, sequenced in a study of cytomegalovirus exposure and HLA in healthy donors. The assay was immunoSEQ multiplex PCR, and TCRdb's table has in-frame clones only and misses some. The sample holds roughly 68,000 clones, more than 85% seen once. Sequenced sample: PBMCs. Source of these receptors: a woman aged 18-30 years in good health and CMV-seronegative.

The rearrangement links TRBV6-5 to TRBJ2-1, with D perhaps TRBD2 (7 bases). The CDR3 loop spans 15 amino acids. V dropped 7 bases and J dropped 8 bases, with 21 bases sitting between them. Germline values: CDR1 MNHEY, CDR2 SVGAGI. For the CDR3, the DNA is TGTGCCAGCACGTGGGGGGGGGCAATGACAGATGAGCAGTTCTTC. Translation: CASTWGGAMTDEQFF.

This clone was picked up one time. This chain links TRBV6-1 with TRBJ2-7, with D unclear. The CDR3 consists of 15 residues. Germline loops: CDR1 MNHNS, CDR2 SASEGT. Trimming took off 1 base at V and 5 bases at J, with 15 bases between the two ends. The CDR3 reads CASSEVKPKLDEQYF. The CDR3 bases are TGTGCCAGCAGTGAAGTCAAGCCGAAGCTTGACGAGCAGTACTTC.

This chain uses TRBV20-1 with TRBJ1-2, with 7 bases lining up with TRBD1. Germline loops: CDR1 DFQATT, CDR2 SNEGSKA (reference sequence). V lost 5 bases, J lost 11 bases, and 5 bases stayed unmatched. The CDR3 spans 10 residues. This chain's CDR3 is CSAYTGAYTF. As DNA, the CDR3 is TGCAGTGCTTATACAGGGGCTTACACCTTC.

The chain carries TRBV20-1 and TRBJ1-1, with 8 bases identical to TRBD1. The germline gives CDR1 DFQATT, CDR2 SNEGSKA (reference sequence). This CDR3 comprises 11 residues. Germline trimming cut 5 bases from V and 5 bases from J; bases unmatched to any gene: 1. The CDR3 protein is CSAWDRTEAFF. CDR3 in DNA: TGCAGTGCTTGGGACAGGACTGAAGCTTTCTTT.

CDR3 DNA: TGTGCCAGCAGTGAACTGGGGCCAGTGGACAATCAGCCCCAGCATTTT. It is translated as CASSELGPVDNQPQHF. This chain links TRBV2 with TRBJ1-5; TRBD1 is a possible D gene (5 bases). V gave up 2 bases and J gave up 3 bases, with 14 bases separating them. This CDR3 has 16 residues. CDR1 is SNHLY, CDR2 FYNNEI, per germline.

The J gene is TRBJ2-3, the V gene TRBV27; D may be TRBD1 (5 bases). The CDR3 extends over 15 amino acids. V lost 3 bases, J lost 1 base, and 11 bases lay in between. Looked up from germline, CDR1 is MNHEY and CDR2 is SMNVEV (reference sequence). This CDR3 reads CASSFSRVGTDTQYF. The DNA for the CDR3 is TGTGCCAGCAGTTTTAGCAGGGTCGGCACAGATACGCAGTATTTT.

The CDR3 loop is CASSLALGQTHQYF. CDR3 sequence (DNA): TGTGCCAGCAGCTTAGCGCTGGGACAGACCCACCAGTACTTC. The rearrangement uses TRBV7-8 and TRBJ2-7; 7 nucleotides match TRBD1. The germline V gene has CDR1 SGHVS and CDR2 FQNEAQ. The CDR3 has 14 residues. V dropped 0 bases and J dropped 10; count of bases not matched to a gene: 9.

V is TRBV6-5 and J is TRBJ1-1, with TRBD1 matching over 8 bases. CDR3 length: 14 amino acids. Germline assignment: CDR1 MNHEY and CDR2 SVGAGI. V lost 7 bases, J lost 0 bases, and 4 bases stayed unmatched. The CDR3 nucleotides read TGTGCCAGCACCATGGGACAGGTGAACACTGAAGCTTTCTTT. As protein: CASTMGQVNTEAFF.

The chain uses TRBV2 and TRBJ2-4; TRBD1 agrees at 9 bases. Germline V CDR1 and CDR2: SNHLY, FYNNEI. Germline trimming cut 6 bases from V and 0 bases from J; bases unmatched to any gene: 6. This CDR3 region has 16 residues. CDR3 in DNA: TGTGCCAGCAGCAGGGGACAGGGTCTAGCCAAAAACATTCAGTACTTC. This encodes CASSRGQGLAKNIQYF.

The genes are TRBV9 and TRBJ2-2; 7 nucleotides align to TRBD1. CDR1 and CDR2 from the germline V gene are SGDLS and YYNGEE. V was clipped by 0 bases and J by 6 bases; unmatched bases: 8. This CDR3 is 16 amino acids long. CDR3 loop: CASSVGGGIVAGELFF. CDR3 nucleotides: TGTGCCAGCAGCGTAGGAGGGGGCATAGTCGCCGGGGAGCTGTTTTTT.

The table lists this clone with a count of one. An end of the junction differs from the germline gene, which may be a read error. J is TRBJ1-5 and V is TRBV6-6; perhaps TRBD1 as D (5 bases). The CDR3 contains 14 residues. Germline V CDR1 and CDR2: MNHNY, SVGAGI (reference sequence). The CDR3 spells CASSPRQNNQPQHF. CDR3 nucleotides: TGCGCCAGCAGTCCTCGACAGAACAATCAGCCCCAGCATTTT.

The rearrangement joins TRBV7-2 to TRBJ2-1; 9 bases are a match to TRBD2. The J segment lost 3 bases and the V segment lost 5 bases, leaving 2 bases of the junction unmatched. Germline lookup yields CDR1 SGHTA and CDR2 FQGNSA. The CDR3 consists of 14 residues. CDR3 nucleotide sequence: TGTGCCAGCAGCCTTAGCGGGGGCTACAATGAGCAGTTCTTC. It codes for CASSLSGGYNEQFF.

The gene calls are TRBV7-6 and TRBJ2-2; D unresolved. V lost 5 bases to trimming and J lost 1 base, with 5 bases between them. The CDR3 is 13 amino acids. Germline loops: CDR1 SGHVS, CDR2 FNYEAQ. The chain's CDR3 is CASSGLNTGELFF. CDR3 sequence (DNA): TGTGCCAGCAGCGGCTTGAACACCGGGGAGCTGTTTTTT.

The J gene is TRBJ2-1, the V gene TRBV4-2, with 8 nucleotides matching TRBD2. The CDR3 has 16 residues. Germline values: CDR1 LGHNA, CDR2 YNFKEQ. The V segment lost 1 base and the J segment 8 bases; nucleotides outside the gene matches: 10. CDR3: CASSQVAGTSGHEQFF. The CDR3 region has the DNA TGTGCCAGCAGCCAAGTAGCCGGGACTAGTGGACATGAGCAGTTCTTC.

The chain has TRBV4-3 and TRBJ2-7, with 11 bases aligning to TRBD1. Germline assignment: CDR1 LGHNA and CDR2 YSLEER. This CDR3 is 14 amino acids long. The junction had 0 bases not matched to a gene; V was cut back by 3 bases and J by 2 bases. The CDR3 protein is CASSQGQGAYEQYF. The CDR3 DNA reads as TGCGCCAGCAGCCAGGGACAGGGGGCCTACGAGCAGTACTTC.

V usage is TRBV6-5 and J usage is TRBJ1-2, with D unresolved. Germline CDR1 reads MNHEY; CDR2 reads SVGAGI. V dropped 6 bases and J dropped 7 bases, with 12 bases sitting between them. This CDR3 is 12 amino acids long. Written as DNA, the CDR3 is TGTGCCAGCAGGCCACCGGAGTCTGGCTACACCTTC. It encodes CASRPPESGYTF.

V usage is TRBV2 and J usage is TRBJ2-3; 8 nucleotides line up with TRBD2. There are 14 residues in the CDR3. Germline loops: CDR1 SNHLY, CDR2 FYNNEI. The V segment lost 11 bases and the J segment 0 bases; nucleotides outside the gene matches: 7. The CDR3 reads CAGKTSASTDTQYF. DNA of the CDR3: TGTGCCGGTAAGACTAGCGCTAGCACAGATACGCAGTATTTT.